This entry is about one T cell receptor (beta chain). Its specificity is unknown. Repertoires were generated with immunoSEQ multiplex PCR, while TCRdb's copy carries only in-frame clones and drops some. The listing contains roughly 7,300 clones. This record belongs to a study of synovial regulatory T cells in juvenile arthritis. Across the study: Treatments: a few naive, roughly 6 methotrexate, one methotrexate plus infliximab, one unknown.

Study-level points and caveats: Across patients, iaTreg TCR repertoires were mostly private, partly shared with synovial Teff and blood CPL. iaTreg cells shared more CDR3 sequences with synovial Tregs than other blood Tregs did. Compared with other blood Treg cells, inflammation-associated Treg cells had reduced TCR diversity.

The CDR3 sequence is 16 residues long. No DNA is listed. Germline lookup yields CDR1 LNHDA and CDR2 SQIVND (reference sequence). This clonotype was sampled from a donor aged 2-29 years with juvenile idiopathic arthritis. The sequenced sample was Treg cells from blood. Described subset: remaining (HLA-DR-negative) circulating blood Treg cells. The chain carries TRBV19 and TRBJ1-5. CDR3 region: CASSPSGIQGNQPQHF.